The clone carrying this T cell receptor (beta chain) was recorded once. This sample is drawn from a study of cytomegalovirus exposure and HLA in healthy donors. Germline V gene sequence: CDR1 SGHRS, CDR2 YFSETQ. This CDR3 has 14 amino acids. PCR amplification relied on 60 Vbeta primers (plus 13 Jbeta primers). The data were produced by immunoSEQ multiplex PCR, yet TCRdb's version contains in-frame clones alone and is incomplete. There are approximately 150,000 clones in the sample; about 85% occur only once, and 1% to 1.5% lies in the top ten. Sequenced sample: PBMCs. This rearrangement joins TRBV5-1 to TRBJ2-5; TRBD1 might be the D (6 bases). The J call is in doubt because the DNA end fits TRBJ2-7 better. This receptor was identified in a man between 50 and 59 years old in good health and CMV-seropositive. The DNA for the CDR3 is TGCGCCAGCAGCATTACAGGGTCGGCCTACGAGCAGTACTTC. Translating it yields CASSITGSAYEQYF.